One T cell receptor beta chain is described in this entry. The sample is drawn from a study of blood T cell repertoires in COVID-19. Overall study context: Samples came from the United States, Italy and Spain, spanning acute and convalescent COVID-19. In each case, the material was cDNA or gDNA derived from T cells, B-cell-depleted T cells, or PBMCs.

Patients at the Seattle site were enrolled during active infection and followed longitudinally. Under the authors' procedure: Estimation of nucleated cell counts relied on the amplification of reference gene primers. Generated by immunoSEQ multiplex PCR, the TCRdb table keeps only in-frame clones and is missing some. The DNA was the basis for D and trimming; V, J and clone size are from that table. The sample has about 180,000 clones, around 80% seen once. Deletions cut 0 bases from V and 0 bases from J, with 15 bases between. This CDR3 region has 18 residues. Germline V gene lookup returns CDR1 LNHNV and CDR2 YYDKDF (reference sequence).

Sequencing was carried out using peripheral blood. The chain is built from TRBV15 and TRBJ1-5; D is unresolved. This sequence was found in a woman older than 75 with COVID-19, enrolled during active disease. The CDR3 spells CATSRDIDRAYSNQPQHF. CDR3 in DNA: TGTGCCACCAGCAGAGATATTGATAGAGCCTATAGCAATCAGCCCCAGCATTTT. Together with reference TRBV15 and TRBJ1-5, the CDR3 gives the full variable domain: DAMVIQNPRYQVTQFGKPVTLSCSQTLNHNVMYWYQQKSSQAPKLLFHYYDKDFNNEADTPDNFQSRRPNTSFCFLDIRSPGLGDTAMYLCATSRDIDRAYSNQPQHFGDGTRLSIL.